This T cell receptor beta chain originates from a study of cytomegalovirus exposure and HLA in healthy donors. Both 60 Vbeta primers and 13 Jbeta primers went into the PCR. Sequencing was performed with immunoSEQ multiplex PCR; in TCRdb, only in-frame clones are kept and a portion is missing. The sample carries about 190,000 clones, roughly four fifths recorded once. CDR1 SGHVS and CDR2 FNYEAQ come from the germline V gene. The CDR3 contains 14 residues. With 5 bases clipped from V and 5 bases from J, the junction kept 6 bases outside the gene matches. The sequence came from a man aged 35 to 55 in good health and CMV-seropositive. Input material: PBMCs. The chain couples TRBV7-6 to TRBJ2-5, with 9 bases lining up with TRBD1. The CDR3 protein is CASSLRDREETQYF. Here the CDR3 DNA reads TGTGCCAGCAGCCTCCGGGACAGGGAGGAGACCCAGTACTTC.